Following are 4 T cell receptor beta chains from one sample sequenced in a study of glioma-infiltrating T cells. Using RNA template, CDR3s of TCR alpha and beta were amplified with iRepertoire arm-PCR. MiXCR, applied by TCRdb to the multiplex PCR reads, yields one record per CDR3 protein. Among fewer than 500,000 distinct CDR3 sequences listed, about 40% were seen once. Specimen: glioma tissue, nonneoplastic brain tissue, or PBMCs (not recorded which). The receptors were gathered from a human donor with low-grade glioma or glioblastoma, undergoing nonglioma brain surgery, or in good health (not recorded which).

In this sample, this clonotype turned up a few times. V usage is TRBV3-1 and J usage is TRBJ2-7, with D uncertain. Per germline, CDR1 LGHDT and CDR2 YNNKEL (reference sequence). There are 13 residues in the CDR3. Trimming stripped 2 bases from V and 1 base from J, with 6 bases between. This chain's CDR3 is CASSQFGSYEQYF. CDR3 in DNA: TGTGCCAGCAGCCAATTTGGATCCTACGAGCAGTACTTC.

The genes are TRBV28 and TRBJ2-7, with 8 bases identical to TRBD1. The CDR3 loop spans 16 amino acids. Looked up from germline, CDR1 is MDHEN and CDR2 is SYDVKM. The V segment lost 3 bases and the J segment 5 bases; nucleotides outside the gene matches: 12. The CDR3 is CASSFPPTGVSNEQYF. The CDR3 region has the DNA TGTGCCAGCAGTTTCCCCCCGACAGGGGTCAGCAACGAGCAGTACTTC.

A remark on this clonotype: One end of the junction is discordant with germline, which a read error may explain. V gene TRBV6-2 or TRBV6-3 combines with J gene TRBJ1-1; 9 bases align to TRBD1. The CDR3 has 14 amino acids. The germline V gene has CDR1 MNHEY and CDR2 SVGEGT. The CDR3 protein is CASSAWTGVPEALF. Here the CDR3 DNA reads TGTGCCAGCAGTGCATGGACAGGGGTCCCTGAAGCTCTTTTT.

Points on this clonotype: This sequence may be a read error, since a much larger clone differs from it by one base. This rearrangement joins TRBV18 to TRBJ1-1, with D unresolved. Germline values: CDR1 KGHSH, CDR2 LQKENI. The CDR3 is 11 amino acids. The CDR3 loop reads CASSGNTEAYF. The DNA for the CDR3 is TGTGCCAGCTCGGGGAACACTGAAGCTTACTTT.